This T cell receptor (beta chain) was profiled in a study of T cell responses to AZD1222 COVID-19 vaccine. Points from the study as a whole: Baseline seropositivity characterized only a handful of AZD1222 recipients. The reported proportion of spike-specific TCRs targeting unmutated variant regions was nearly half. The peak T cell response came first, and repertoires were sampled only after it.

Method: immunoSEQ multiplex PCR; TCRdb's copy keeps in-frame clones and lacks some. The sample carries 100,000 to 150,000 clones, roughly 93% recorded once. Trimming removed 4 bases from V and 1 base from J; junction bases left unmatched: 9. Germline V lookup: CDR1 MNHNS, CDR2 SASEGT. The CDR3 is 17 residues long. On this clone: Its antigen is unknown.

It was second doses at about 4 or about 12 weeks that were pooled. The sequence came from an adult who received the AZD1222 COVID-19 vaccine. The sequencing here drew on peripheral blood, taken 28 days after the second AZD1222 dose. The rearrangement uses TRBV6-1 and TRBJ1-1; 10 bases line up with TRBD1. The CDR3 is CASSARPGQGRNTEAFF. The CDR3 coding sequence is TGTGCCAGCAGTGCCAGGCCGGGACAGGGGAGGAACACTGAAGCTTTCTTT.